This T cell receptor beta chain comes out of a study of neurological immune-mediated disorders. A single run covered 15-18 subjects with over 180 million TCR-beta sequences. Each CDR3 protein gets one entry after TCRdb re-called the 5' RACE reads with MiXCR. The table has tens of thousands of distinct CDR3 sequences, around 5.8% seen once; the top ten hold less than 1.5%. Whole-study results and caveats: Among 34 multiple sclerosis patients, 18 had repertoires that phylogenetic grouping placed in one related-CDR3 cluster, a possible signature. Across subjects, expanded clones had no CDR3 amino acid sequences in common, pointing to private repertoires in all groups.

Sorted libraries came from about a million CD4+ or CD8+ T cells. Germline CDR1 reads DFQATT; CDR2 reads SNEGSKA (reference sequence). This CDR3 has 15 amino acids. With 0 bases clipped from V and 10 bases from J, the junction kept 10 bases outside the gene matches. This clonotype has only a few counts. What it recognizes is unknown. The receptor comes from a woman aged 18-29 years with multiple sclerosis. This chain connects TRBV20-1 to TRBJ2-1, with 9 nucleotides matching TRBD2. Sequenced sample: CD4+ T cells from blood. The CDR3 nucleotides are TGCAGTGCTAGAGATCAGCGGGGGGCCCCCCGGGAGCAGTTCTTC. Translated, it gives CSARDQRGAPREQFF.